This T cell receptor (beta chain) was found in a study of CD8+CD57+ T cells in acquired aplastic anemia. On the study more broadly: Sorted CD4+ and CD8+ cells yielded DNA averaging approximately 3 ug. Study conclusions and caveats: Patients had twenty-nine CD8+ CDR3 sequences in common with controls (the shared set).

Patients selected for sequencing had displayed CD8+CD57+ cell expansion by flow cytometry. None of the patients had been given any therapy when their blood was sampled. The V end was cut by 3 bases, the J end by 3 bases, with 15 bases between. CDR3 length equals 15 residues. The use of genomic DNA as template underpinned the TCR beta VDJ and CDR3 profiling. One entry per CDR3 protein results from TCRdb running MiXCR on the reads. Of about half a million distinct CDR3 sequences listed, about a third are singletons. Worth noting for this clonotype: Its antigen is unidentified.

The chain links TRBV12-3 or TRBV12-4 to TRBJ2-7, with D perhaps given as TRBD1 or TRBD2 (5 bases each). The sequence came from a human donor with aplastic anemia. Sequenced input: sorted CD4+, CD8+, or CD8+CD57+ T cells (not recorded which) from PBMCs. The CDR3 region is CASSFPRGPNYEQYF. CDR3 DNA sequence: TGTGCCAGCAGTTTTCCTCGGGGACCTAACTACGAGCAGTACTTC.